The 5 T cell receptor beta chains reported below all come from one sample, sequenced in a study of PD-1 blockade in classical Hodgkin lymphoma. Assay: immunoSEQ multiplex PCR; the TCRdb copy retains only in-frame clones and omits some. The sample carries 39,000 or so clones, 86% recorded once. Each patient experienced a relapse that followed autologous stem cell transplantation, and brentuximab vedotin exposure varied. The sample was peripheral blood mononuclear cells (PBMCs), taken before the second cycle of nivolumab. The receptors were sampled from a human donor with classical Hodgkin lymphoma.

This clone was recorded a few times. The chain employs TRBV19 and TRBJ2-5; 12 bases match TRBD2. Germline V lookup: CDR1 LNHDA, CDR2 SQIVND (reference sequence). The CDR3 has 14 residues. The trim removed 3 bases at V and 7 bases at J, leaving 3 bases unmatched. The DNA of the CDR3 is TGTGCCAGTAGTATCTTGACTAGCGGGGGGACCCAGTACTTC. Translation: CASSILTSGGTQYF.

This clone is medium-sized. Other DNA sequences in this sample translate to the same CDR3. The chain links TRBV20-1 to TRBJ2-7; D gene ambiguous. Trimming cost V 5 bases and J 5 bases, with 7 bases left between them. Germline assignment: CDR1 DFQATT and CDR2 SNEGSKA (reference sequence). The CDR3 extends over 10 amino acids. The CDR3 region has the DNA TGCAGTGCTCAAGAAAACGAGCAGTACTTC. This encodes CSAQENEQYF.

Details on this clone: Distinct nucleotide sequences in the sample also encode this CDR3. The chain links TRBV5-1 to TRBJ2-3; D gene unclear. The CDR3 spans 11 residues. The germline V gene has CDR1 SGHRS and CDR2 YFSETQ. The V end was cut by 4 bases, the J end by 4 bases, with 4 bases between. The CDR3 coding sequence is TGCGCCAGCAGCCGAGCAGATACGCAGTATTTT. Translated, it gives CASSRADTQYF.

This clone was seen only once. The chain combines TRBV7-2 with TRBJ2-3; D gene uncertain. Looked up from germline, CDR1 is SGHTA and CDR2 is FQGNSA. V was trimmed by 1 base and J by 2 bases, leaving 16 bases between them. The CDR3 is 17 amino acids. CDR3 loop: CASSLEAARDFTDTQYF. In nucleotides, the CDR3 is TGTGCCAGCAGCTTAGAGGCGGCCCGAGACTTCACAGATACGCAGTATTTT. Variable domain in full (rest from reference TRBV7-2 and TRBJ2-3): GAGVSQSPSNKVTEKGKDVELRCDPISGHTALYWYRQSLGQGLEFLIYFQGNSAPDKSGLPSDRFSAERTGGSVSTLTIQRTQQEDSAVYLCASSLEAARDFTDTQYFGPGTRLTVL.

The chain combines TRBV11-2 with TRBJ1-4; D not certain. The CDR3 contains 15 residues. V lost 5 bases to trimming and J lost 8 bases, with 18 bases between them. Germline V gene sequence: CDR1 SGHAT, CDR2 FQNNGV. CDR3 region: CASSPQLGSSEKLFF. The CDR3, as DNA: TGTGCCAGCAGCCCGCAACTAGGGAGTAGCGAAAAACTGTTTTTT.